This entry lists 3 T cell receptor beta chains sequenced from one sample in a study of T cells after yellow fever vaccination. TCRdb re-called the 5' RACE reads with MiXCR, one entry per CDR3 protein. The profile shows 250,000 to 400,000 distinct CDR3 sequences, about 4% of them singletons. The sample in question was PBMCs, obtained 5 days after the yellow fever booster vaccination. These receptors came from a man aged 18-30 years who received the YFV17D yellow fever vaccine.

This clonotype was found a few times. The chain uses TRBV7-2 and TRBJ2-4; no clear D. V gave up 3 bases and J gave up 7 bases, with 13 bases separating them. The CDR3 has 14 residues. Germline CDR1 is SGHTA and CDR2 is FQGNSA. The CDR3 DNA is TGTGCCAGCAGCTTGGACCGGACCCCGAACATTCAGTACTTC. Residues: CASSLDRTPNIQYF.

In this sample, this clonotype turned up a few times. The chain combines TRBV5-6 with TRBJ2-7; D is possibly TRBD1 or TRBD2 (5 bases each). The CDR3 is 14 residues long. The germline V gene has CDR1 SGHDT and CDR2 YYEEEE. V dropped 1 base and J dropped 4 bases, with 12 bases sitting between them. The CDR3 DNA follows: TGTGCCAGCAGCTTGCTCGGGGCCTTATACGAGCAGTACTTC. The encoded protein is CASSLLGALYEQYF.

In its sample, this clonotype was seen a few times. This sequence joins TRBV5-4 and TRBJ2-2; tentatively, D is TRBD2 (6 bases). Per the germline V gene, CDR1 is SGHNT and CDR2 is YYREEE (reference sequence). This CDR3 has 17 residues. Between the trimmed V and J ends, which lost 0 bases and 0 bases, there was a span of 12 bases. The CDR3 loop reads CASSLAGGNANTGELFF. CDR3 nucleotides: TGTGCCAGCAGCTTGGCCGGCGGGAACGCGAACACCGGGGAGCTGTTTTTT.